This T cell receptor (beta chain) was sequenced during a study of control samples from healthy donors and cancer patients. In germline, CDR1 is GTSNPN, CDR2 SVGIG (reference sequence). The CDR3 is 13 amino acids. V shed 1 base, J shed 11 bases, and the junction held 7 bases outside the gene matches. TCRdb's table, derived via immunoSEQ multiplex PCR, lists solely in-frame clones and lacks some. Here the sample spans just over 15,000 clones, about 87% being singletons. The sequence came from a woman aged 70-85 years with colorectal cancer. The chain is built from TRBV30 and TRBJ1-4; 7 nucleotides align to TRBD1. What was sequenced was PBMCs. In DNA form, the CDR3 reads TGTGCCTGGAGTGACGAAACAGGGGTGAAACTGTTTTTT. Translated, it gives CAWSDETGVKLFF.